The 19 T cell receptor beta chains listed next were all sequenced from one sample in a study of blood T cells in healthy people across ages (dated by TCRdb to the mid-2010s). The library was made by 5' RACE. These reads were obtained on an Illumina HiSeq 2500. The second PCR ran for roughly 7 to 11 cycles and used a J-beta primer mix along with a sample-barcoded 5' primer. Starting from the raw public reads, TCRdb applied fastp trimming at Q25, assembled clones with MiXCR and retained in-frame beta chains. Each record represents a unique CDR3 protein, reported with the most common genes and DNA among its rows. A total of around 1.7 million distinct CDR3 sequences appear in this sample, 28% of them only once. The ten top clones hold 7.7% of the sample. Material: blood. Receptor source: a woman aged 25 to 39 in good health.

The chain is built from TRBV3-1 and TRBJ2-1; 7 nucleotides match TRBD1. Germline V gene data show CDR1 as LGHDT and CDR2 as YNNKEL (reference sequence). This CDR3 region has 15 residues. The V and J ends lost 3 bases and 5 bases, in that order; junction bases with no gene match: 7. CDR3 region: CASSQGDSAHNEQFF. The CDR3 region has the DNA TGTGCCAGCAGCCAGGGGGACAGCGCCCACAATGAGCAGTTCTTC.

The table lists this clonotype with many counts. CDR3 coding DNA: TGTGCCACCAGCAGGACAATAGGACAGGGTTTCTACGAGCAGTACTTC. Its protein product is CATSRTIGQGFYEQYF. The chain couples TRBV15 to TRBJ2-7; 8 nucleotides line up with TRBD1. Germline V lookup: CDR1 LNHNV, CDR2 YYDKDF (reference sequence). The length of the CDR3 is 16 residues. Trimming at V came to 3 bases and at J to 3 bases, leaving 10 bases not matched to a gene.

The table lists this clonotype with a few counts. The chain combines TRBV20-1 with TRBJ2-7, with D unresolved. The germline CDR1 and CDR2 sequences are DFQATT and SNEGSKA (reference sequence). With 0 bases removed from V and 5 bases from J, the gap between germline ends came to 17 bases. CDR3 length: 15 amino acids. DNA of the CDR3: TGCAGTGCTAGAGATGGGTCGACCTTGGCGGACGAGCAGTACTTC. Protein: CSARDGSTLADEQYF.

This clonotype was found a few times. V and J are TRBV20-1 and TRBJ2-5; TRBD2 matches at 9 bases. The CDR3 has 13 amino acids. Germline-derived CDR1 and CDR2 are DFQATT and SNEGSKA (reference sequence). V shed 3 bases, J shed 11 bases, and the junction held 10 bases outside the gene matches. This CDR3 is CSARDSGSLKQYF. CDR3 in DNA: TGCAGTGCTAGGGATAGCGGGAGTCTCAAGCAGTACTTC.

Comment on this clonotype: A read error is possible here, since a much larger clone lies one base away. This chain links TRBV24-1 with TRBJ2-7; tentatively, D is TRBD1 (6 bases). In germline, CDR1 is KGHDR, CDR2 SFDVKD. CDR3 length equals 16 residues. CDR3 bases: TGTGCCACCAGTGATGCCTTACAGGGCTCCTCCTACGCGCAGTACTTC. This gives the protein CATSDALQGSSYAQYF.

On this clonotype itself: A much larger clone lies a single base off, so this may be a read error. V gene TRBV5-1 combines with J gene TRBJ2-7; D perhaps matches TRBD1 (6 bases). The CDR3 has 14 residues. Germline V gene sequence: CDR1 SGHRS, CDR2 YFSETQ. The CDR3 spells CAGSLRGSPYEQYF. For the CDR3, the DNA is TGCGCCGGCAGCTTAAGGGGGAGCCCCTACGAGCAGTACTTC.

CDR3 residues: CASSYTGFEGPLGYTF. The CDR3 DNA reads TGTGCCAGCAGTTACACCGGGTTTGAGGGGCCGCTCGGCTACACCTTC. The rearrangement links TRBV6-6 to TRBJ1-2, with D tentatively TRBD1 (5 bases). Germline loops: CDR1 MNHNY, CDR2 SVGAGI (reference sequence). The CDR3 loop spans 16 amino acids. The V end lost 2 bases, the J end lost 8 bases, and 21 bases lay between the germline ends.

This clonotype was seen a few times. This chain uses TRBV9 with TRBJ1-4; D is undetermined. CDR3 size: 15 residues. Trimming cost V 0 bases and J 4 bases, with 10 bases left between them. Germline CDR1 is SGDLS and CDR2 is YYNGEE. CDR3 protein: CASSVAANNNEKLFF. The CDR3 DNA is TGTGCCAGCAGCGTAGCTGCGAATAATAATGAAAAACTGTTTTTT. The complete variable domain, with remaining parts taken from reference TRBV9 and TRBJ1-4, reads DSGVTQTPKHLITATGQRVTLRCSPRSGDLSVYWYQQSLDQGLQFLIQYYNGEERAKGNILERFSAQQFPDLHSELNLSSLELGDSALYFCASSVAANNNEKLFFGSGTQLSVL.

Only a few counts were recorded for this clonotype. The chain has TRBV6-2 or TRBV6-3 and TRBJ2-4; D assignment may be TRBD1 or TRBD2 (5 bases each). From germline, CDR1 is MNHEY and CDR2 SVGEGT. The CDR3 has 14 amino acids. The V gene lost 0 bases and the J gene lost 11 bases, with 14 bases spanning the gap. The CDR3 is CASSYSGALGVQYF. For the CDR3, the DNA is TGTGCCAGCAGTTACTCCGGGGCTCTGGGGGTTCAGTACTTC.

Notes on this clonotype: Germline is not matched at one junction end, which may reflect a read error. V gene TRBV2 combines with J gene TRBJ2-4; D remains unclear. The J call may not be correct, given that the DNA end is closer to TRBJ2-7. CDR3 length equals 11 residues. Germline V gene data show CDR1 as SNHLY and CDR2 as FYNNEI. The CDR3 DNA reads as TGTGTCAGCAGGACCTCCTACGAGCAGTACTTC. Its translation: CVSRTSYEQYF.

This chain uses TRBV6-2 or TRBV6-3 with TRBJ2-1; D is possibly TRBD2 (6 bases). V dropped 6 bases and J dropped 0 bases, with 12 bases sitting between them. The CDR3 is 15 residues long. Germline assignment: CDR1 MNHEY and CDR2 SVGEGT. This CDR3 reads CASRGTVGSYNEQFF. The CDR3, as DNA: TGTGCCAGCAGGGGGACTGTCGGCTCCTACAATGAGCAGTTCTTC.

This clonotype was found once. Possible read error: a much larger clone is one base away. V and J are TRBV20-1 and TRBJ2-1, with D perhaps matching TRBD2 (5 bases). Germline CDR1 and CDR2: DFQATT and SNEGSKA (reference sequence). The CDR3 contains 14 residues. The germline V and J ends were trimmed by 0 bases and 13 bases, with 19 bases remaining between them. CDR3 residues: CSAREAAGMETQFF. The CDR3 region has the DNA TGCAGTGCTAGAGAAGCGGCGGGCATGGAGACCCAGTTCTTC.

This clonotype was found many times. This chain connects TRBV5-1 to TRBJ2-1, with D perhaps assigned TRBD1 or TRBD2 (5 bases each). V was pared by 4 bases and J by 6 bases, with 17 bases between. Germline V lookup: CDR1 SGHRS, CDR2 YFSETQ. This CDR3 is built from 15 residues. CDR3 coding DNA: TGCGCCAGCAGCCCGGGGCAGGTGGCATTCAATGAGCAGTTCTTC. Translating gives CASSPGQVAFNEQFF.

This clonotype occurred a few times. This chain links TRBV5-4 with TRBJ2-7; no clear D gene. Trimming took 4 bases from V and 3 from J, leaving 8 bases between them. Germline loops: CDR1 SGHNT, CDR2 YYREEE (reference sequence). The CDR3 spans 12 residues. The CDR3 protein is CASSGMGYEQYF. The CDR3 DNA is TGTGCCAGCAGCGGAATGGGCTACGAGCAGTACTTC.

The CDR3 loop reads CASSWKLAGTTGELFF. As DNA, the CDR3 is TGTGCCAGCAGTTGGAAACTAGCGGGGACCACCGGGGAGCTGTTTTTT. This chain connects TRBV6-5 to TRBJ2-2; 10 bases are shared with TRBD2. V shed 4 bases and J 4 bases; nucleotides not matched to a gene: 6. CDR1 MNHEY and CDR2 SVGAGI come from the germline V gene. CDR3 size: 16 residues.

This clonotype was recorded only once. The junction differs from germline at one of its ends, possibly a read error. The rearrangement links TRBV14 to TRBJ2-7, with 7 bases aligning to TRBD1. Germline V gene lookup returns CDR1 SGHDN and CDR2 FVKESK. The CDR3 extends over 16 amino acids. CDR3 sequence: CANSPQTSGGSYEQYF. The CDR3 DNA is TGTGCCAACAGCCCACAAACTTCAGGGGGCTCCTACGAGCAGTACTTC.

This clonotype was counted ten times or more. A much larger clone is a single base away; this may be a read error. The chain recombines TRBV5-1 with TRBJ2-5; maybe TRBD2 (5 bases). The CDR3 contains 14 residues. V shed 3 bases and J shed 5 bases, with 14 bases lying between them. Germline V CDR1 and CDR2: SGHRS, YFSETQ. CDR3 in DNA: TGCGCCAGCAGCTGGATCCCAGCGGTCGAGACCCAGTACTTC. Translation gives CASSWIPAVETQYF. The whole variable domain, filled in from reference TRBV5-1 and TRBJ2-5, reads KAGVTQTPRYLIKTRGQQVTLSCSPISGHRSVSWYQQTPGQGLQFLFEYFSETQRNKGNFPGRFSGRQFSNSRSEMNVSTLELGDSALYLCASSWIPAVETQYFGPGTRLLVL.

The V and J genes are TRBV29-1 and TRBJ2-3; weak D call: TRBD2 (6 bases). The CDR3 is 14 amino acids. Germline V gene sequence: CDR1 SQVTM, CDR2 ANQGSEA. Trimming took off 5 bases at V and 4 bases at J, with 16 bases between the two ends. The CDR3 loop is CSVRLVTGADTQYF. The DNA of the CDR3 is TGCAGCGTTAGACTAGTAACGGGCGCAGATACGCAGTATTTT.

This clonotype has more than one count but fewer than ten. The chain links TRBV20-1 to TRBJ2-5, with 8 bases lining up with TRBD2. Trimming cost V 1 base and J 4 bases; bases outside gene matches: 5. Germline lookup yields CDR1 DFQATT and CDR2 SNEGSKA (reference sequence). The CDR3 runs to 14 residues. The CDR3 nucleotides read TGCAGTGCTAGAGCGGGGACTAGTGGAGAGACCCAGTACTTC. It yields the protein CSARAGTSGETQYF.